These 17 T cell receptor beta chains originate from one sample sequenced in a study of blood T cells in healthy people across ages. Combining a sample-barcoded 5' primer with a J-beta primer mix, a second PCR ran for 7 to 11 cycles. Each CDR3 protein gets one entry after TCRdb re-called the 5' RACE reads with MiXCR. The table has roughly 1,500,000 distinct CDR3 sequences, approximately 42% seen once. Specimen: blood. All receptors derive from a young woman in good health.

The DNA of the CDR3 is TGTGCCATCAGTGTCCTCGGGGAGATCCAAGAGACCCAGTACTTC. Its translation is CAISVLGEIQETQYF. The chain combines TRBV10-3 with TRBJ2-5, with a tentative D call TRBD2 (5 bases). The CDR3 covers 15 residues. In germline, CDR1 is ENHRY, CDR2 SYGVKD. Trimming stripped 4 bases from V and 1 base from J, with 13 bases between.

The V gene is TRBV20-1, the J gene TRBJ2-3; weak D call: TRBD2 (6 bases). The germline gives CDR1 DFQATT, CDR2 SNEGSKA (reference sequence). V lost 6 bases and J 3 bases, leaving 13 bases between the germline ends. The CDR3 is 13 amino acids. DNA of the CDR3: TGCAGTGCGCGGGACCCTCGGACAGATACGCAGTATTTT. It is translated as CSARDPRTDTQYF.

This clonotype was detected ten times or more. The genes are TRBV9 and TRBJ1-2; 8 bases are a match to TRBD1. V gave up 4 bases and J gave up 6 bases; unmatched junction bases: 5. CDR3 length: 13 amino acids. Germline CDR1 is SGDLS and CDR2 is YYNGEE. The CDR3 is CASSPPDRDGYTF. The DNA of the CDR3 is TGTGCCAGCAGCCCCCCGGACAGGGATGGCTACACCTTC.

As for this clonotype: One junction end does not reproduce the germline sequence, and a read error may be involved. The chain combines TRBV20-1 with TRBJ1-2; 7 bases agree with TRBD1. Germline CDR1 reads DFQATT; CDR2 reads SNEGSKA (reference sequence). The CDR3 spans 12 residues. The CDR3 sequence is CSARRDRDGYTF. In nucleotides, the CDR3 is TGCAGTGCTCGGCGGGACAGAGATGGTTACACCTTC.

This clonotype was picked up a small number of times. The CDR3 DNA is TGTGCCAGCAGCCCTATAGCGGGTTTGGGCAATGAGCAGTTCTTC. Its translation is CASSPIAGLGNEQFF. The genes are TRBV7-9 and TRBJ2-1; TRBD2 agrees at 7 bases. Trimming at V came to 5 bases and at J to 6 bases, leaving 10 bases not matched to a gene. This CDR3 has 15 residues. Germline V lookup: CDR1 SEHNR, CDR2 FQNEAQ (reference sequence). Full variable domain (outside the CDR3, taken from reference TRBV7-9 and TRBJ2-1): DTGVSQNPRHKITKRGQNVTFRCDPISEHNRLYWYRQTLGQGPEFLTYFQNEAQLEKSRLLSDRFSAERPKGSFSTLEIQRTEQGDSAMYLCASSPIAGLGNEQFFGPGTRLTVL.

In its sample, this clonotype was seen many times. The V gene is TRBV10-3, the J gene TRBJ1-2; D unresolved. Germline V CDR1 and CDR2: ENHRY, SYGVKD. The CDR3 is made up of 15 amino acids. V was shortened by 8 bases and J by 3 bases, with 19 bases between the two germline ends. The CDR3: CAIWVAGLRDYGYTF. DNA for the CDR3: TGTGCCATCTGGGTGGCCGGGCTCCGGGACTATGGCTACACCTTC.

The gene calls are TRBV11-2 and TRBJ2-5; the D is unclear. The tail of the sequence fits TRBJ2-7 better, so the J call may be wrong. The germline gives CDR1 SGHAT, CDR2 FQNNGV. This CDR3 is 14 amino acids long. CDR3 coding DNA: TGTGCCAGCAGCTTAGATACGTGGGCCCACGAGCAGTACTTC. This gives the protein CASSLDTWAHEQYF.

This sequence joins TRBV7-2 and TRBJ2-7, with D possibly matching TRBD1 (7 bases). The J call could be wrong; TRBJ2-5 is a better fit for the DNA end. Germline V lookup: CDR1 SGHTA, CDR2 FQGNSA. This CDR3 region has 14 residues. As DNA, the CDR3 is TGTGCCAGCAGCTCCAGGGGGGCAGGAGAGACCCAGTACTTC. Translation gives CASSSRGAGETQYF.

This clonotype was counted between two and nine times. The chain employs TRBV7-9 and TRBJ2-1; D is undetermined. CDR3 length: 16 amino acids. The germline V gene has CDR1 SEHNR and CDR2 FQNEAQ (reference sequence). With 4 bases removed from V and 0 bases from J, the gap between germline ends came to 13 bases. For the CDR3, the DNA is TGTGCCAGCAGCTCGATTAATCCGAGCTCCTACAATGAGCAGTTCTTC. Translating it yields CASSSINPSSYNEQFF.

The chain links TRBV20-1 to TRBJ1-6; 7 bases fit TRBD1. The CDR3 loop spans 19 amino acids. Germline V lookup: CDR1 DFQATT, CDR2 SNEGSKA (reference sequence). The V gene end was trimmed by 3 bases and the J gene end by 8 bases; junction bases not matched to a gene: 22. The CDR3 DNA reads TGCAGTGCTAGTGGCGGTCCGTCCTCAAAGACAGGGAGGGATTCACCCCTCCACTTT. It translates to CSASGGPSSKTGRDSPLHF.

Of note for this clonotype: Germline and junction disagree at one end, which may indicate a read error. The chain couples TRBV10-3 to TRBJ2-1, with TRBD2 identical over 14 bases. The CDR3 consists of 14 residues. Germline V gene sequence: CDR1 ENHRY, CDR2 SYGVKD. The CDR3 DNA reads TGTACCATCAGTGGGACTAGCGGGAGCGGTGAGCAGTTCTTC. This sequence encodes CTISGTSGSGEQFF.

The chain couples TRBV9 to TRBJ2-1, with D possibly being TRBD2 (7 bases). The length of the CDR3 is 15 residues. The ends were cut back, 4 bases at V and 5 bases at J, with 16 bases in the middle. Per the germline V gene, CDR1 is SGDLS and CDR2 is YYNGEE. The DNA of the CDR3 is TGTGCCAGCAGCCTCTTAGGGGGGGCGCACAATGAGCAGTTCTTC. Its translation: CASSLLGGAHNEQFF.

This clonotype was observed at least ten times. This CDR3 is CASSVQGDTEAFF. The CDR3 DNA reads TGTGCCAGCAGTGTACAGGGGGACACTGAAGCTTTCTTT. The gene calls are TRBV27 and TRBJ1-1; 8 nucleotides match TRBD1. This CDR3 comprises 13 residues. Per germline, CDR1 MNHEY and CDR2 SMNVEV (reference sequence). After removal of 5 bases from V and 3 bases from J, the junction contained 2 bases not matched to a gene.

The chain is built from TRBV9 and TRBJ1-4, with D possibly being TRBD1 (6 bases). Germline CDR1 is SGDLS and CDR2 is YYNGEE. V was shortened by 4 bases and J by 7 bases, with 20 bases between the two germline ends. This CDR3 is built from 16 residues. CDR3 residues: CASSPLGQGRSEKLFF. The DNA for the CDR3 is TGTGCCAGCAGCCCACTGGGGCAGGGGAGGTCTGAAAAACTGTTTTTT.

This clonotype was recorded a few times. V is TRBV5-1 and J is TRBJ2-6; no clear D gene. The CDR3 covers 17 residues. Per the germline V gene, CDR1 is SGHRS and CDR2 is YFSETQ. V was trimmed by 0 bases and J by 2 bases, leaving 12 bases between them. The CDR3 DNA sequence: TGCGCCAGCAGCTTGGAGGCAGTTAACCCTGGGGCCAACGTCCTGACTTTC. Translated: CASSLEAVNPGANVLTF. Based on the CDR3 plus reference TRBV5-1 and TRBJ2-6, the full variable domain is KAGVTQTPRYLIKTRGQQVTLSCSPISGHRSVSWYQQTPGQGLQFLFEYFSETQRNKGNFPGRFSGRQFSNSRSEMNVSTLELGDSALYLCASSLEAVNPGANVLTFGAGSRLTVL.

This chain joins TRBV3-1 and TRBJ1-1; no clear D. Germline assignment: CDR1 LGHDT and CDR2 YNNKEL (reference sequence). The ends were cut back, 1 base at V and 2 bases at J, with 8 bases in the middle. This CDR3 has 14 amino acids. CDR3 in amino acids: CASSQALGNTEAFF. In DNA, the CDR3 is TGTGCCAGCAGCCAAGCGCTAGGTAACACTGAAGCTTTCTTT.

This clonotype was recorded once. The V and J genes are TRBV6-1 and TRBJ2-5; D unresolved. The CDR3 loop spans 11 amino acids. Trimming cost V 8 bases and J 11 bases, with 15 bases left between them. Germline V gene lookup returns CDR1 MNHNS and CDR2 SASEGT. The CDR3 DNA is TGTGCCAGCGGTCCCCTCGTTGAGCAGTACTTC. Amino acid sequence: CASGPLVEQYF.